The entry below gives a single TCR beta chain sequence along with its context. Its antigen is unknown. The sample is drawn from a study of CD8+ T cells in alopecia areata. This CDR3 has 13 amino acids. V was clipped by 0 bases and J by 5 bases, with 5 bases between them. Germline values: CDR1 MNHNY, CDR2 SVGAGI (reference sequence). Investigators isolated RNA and reverse transcribed it into cDNA to act as the sequencing template. Data came from immunoSEQ multiplex PCR; TCRdb stores just in-frame clones and leaves some out. The repertoire holds 180,000 or so clones, with roughly 60% as singletons. Regarding the study as a whole: Against the mouse data, patients shared TCRs less clearly, possibly for HLA reasons. Lesional tissue from the scalp (especially in alopecia totalis/universalis) showed higher clonality than normal scalp.

Sequencing used CD4+ T cells sorted from blood, obtained at week 0. This clonotype originated in a human donor with alopecia areata. The chain carries TRBV6-6 and TRBJ1-5; D is unclear. CDR3 nucleotide sequence: TGTGCCAGCAGTTACTCGTGGGATCAGCCCCAGCATTTT. This sequence encodes CASSYSWDQPQHF.